This T cell receptor (beta chain) was sequenced in a study of cytomegalovirus exposure and HLA in healthy donors. The ends lost 5 bases at V and 7 bases at J; junction bases unmatched: 8. The CDR3 runs 15 residues. CDR1 is LGHNA and CDR2 is YNFKEQ in the germline V gene. PCR amplification relied on 60 Vbeta primers (plus 13 Jbeta primers). The method was immunoSEQ multiplex PCR; TCRdb's version includes in-frame clones alone and lacks a portion of them. Recorded here are about 92,000 clones; the top ten clones represent approximately 15%. The receptor's source is a man aged 45 to 65 in good health and CMV-seropositive. Input material: PBMCs. This chain links TRBV4-2 with TRBJ2-2; TRBD2 matches at 9 bases. The CDR3 bases are TGTGCCAGCAGCGGGCGGGAGGGCCAAGGCGGGGAGCTGTTTTTT. Amino acids: CASSGREGQGGELFF.